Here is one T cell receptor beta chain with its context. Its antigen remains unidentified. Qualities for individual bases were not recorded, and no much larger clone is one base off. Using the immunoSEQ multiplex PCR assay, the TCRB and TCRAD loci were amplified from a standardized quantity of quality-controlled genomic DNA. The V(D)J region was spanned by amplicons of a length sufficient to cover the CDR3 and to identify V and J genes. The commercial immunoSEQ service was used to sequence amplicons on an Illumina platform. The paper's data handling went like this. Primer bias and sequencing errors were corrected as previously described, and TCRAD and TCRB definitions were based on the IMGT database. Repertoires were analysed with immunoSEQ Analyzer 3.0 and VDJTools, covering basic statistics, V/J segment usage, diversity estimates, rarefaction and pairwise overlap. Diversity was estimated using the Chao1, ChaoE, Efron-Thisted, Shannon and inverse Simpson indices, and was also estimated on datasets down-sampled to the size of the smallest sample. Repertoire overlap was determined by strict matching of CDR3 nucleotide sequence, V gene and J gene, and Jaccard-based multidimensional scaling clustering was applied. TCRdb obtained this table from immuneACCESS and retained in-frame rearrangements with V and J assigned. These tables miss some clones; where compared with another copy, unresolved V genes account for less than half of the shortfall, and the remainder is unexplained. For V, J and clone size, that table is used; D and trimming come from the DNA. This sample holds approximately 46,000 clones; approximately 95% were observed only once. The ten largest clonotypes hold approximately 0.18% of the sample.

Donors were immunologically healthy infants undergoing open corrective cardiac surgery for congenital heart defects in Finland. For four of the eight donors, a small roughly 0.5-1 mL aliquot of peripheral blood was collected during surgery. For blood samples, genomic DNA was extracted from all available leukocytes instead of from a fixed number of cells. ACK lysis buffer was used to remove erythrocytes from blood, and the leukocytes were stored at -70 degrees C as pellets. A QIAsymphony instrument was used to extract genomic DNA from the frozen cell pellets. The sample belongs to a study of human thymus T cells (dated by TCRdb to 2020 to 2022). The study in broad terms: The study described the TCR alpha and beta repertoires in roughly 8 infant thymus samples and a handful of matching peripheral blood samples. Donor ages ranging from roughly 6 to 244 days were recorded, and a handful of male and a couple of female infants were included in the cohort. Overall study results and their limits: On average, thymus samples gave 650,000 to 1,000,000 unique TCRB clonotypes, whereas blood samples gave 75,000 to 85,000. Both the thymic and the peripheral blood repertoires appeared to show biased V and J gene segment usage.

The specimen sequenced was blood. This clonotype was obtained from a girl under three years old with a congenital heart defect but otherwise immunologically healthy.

The base sequence is TGTGCCAGCAGTTTCGCTAGCGGGAGTTACAACGAGCAGTACTTC. Translated, it gives CASSFASGSYNEQYF. The chain employs TRBV6-5 and TRBJ2-7; a stretch of 10 junction bases matches TRBD2. The germline V gene sets CDR1 to MNHEY and CDR2 to SVGAGI. The V end gives up 4 bases and the J end 5 bases, leaving 8 bases in the junction not matched to a gene. Its CDR3 holds 15 amino acids, cysteine through phenylalanine. Left in the record is the CDR3 DNA by itself, 45 bases read in frame from the first base.